A selection of T cell receptor beta chains follows, all from one sample in a study of regulatory T cells in long-lasting Graves disease. TCRdb called the multiplex PCR reads again in MiXCR, with one record for every CDR3 protein. The sample shows more than 450,000 distinct CDR3 sequences, roughly 17% of them seen only once. A further study also used this sample, focusing on T cells in Graves' hyperthyroidism and ophthalmopathy.

The source was peripheral blood mononuclear cells (PBMCs), collected at new diagnosis, from a patient treated with antithyroid drugs. The receptors stem from a man aged 35 to 55 with Graves disease. Both conserved end residues are trimmed from each CDR3.

CDR3aa,v_gene,len
ASSRNNPGLAGTDTQY,TRBV28,16
SVGLAGTGELF,TRBV29-1,11
ASSLGTADSPLH,TRBV7-3,12
ASSSNRDKYEQY,TRBV11-2,12
ASSSQTSGRADEQF,TRBV7-9,14
AWDQDTRPNNEQF,TRBV30,13
ASRQSGGPYNEQF,TRBV5-1,13
SASSGTGDTEAF,TRBV29-1,12
ASSPRTLTGELF,TRBV5-8,12
ASQLGDLAGGGNEQF,TRBV28,15
ASNPRTSGRGADTQY,TRBV19,15
ASSVMGQSANTGELF,TRBV7-3,15
SAGQVGEKLF,TRBV20-1,10
ASGTSELQETQY,TRBV12-3/TRBV12-4,12
ALARDRDYNEQF,TRBV30,12
ASSQQGASGELF,TRBV11-3,12
ASSLKVSGASQETQY,TRBV7-6,15
ASSLGSAGFTDTQY,TRBV7-9,14
ASSSPGQGAREQF,TRBV27,13
ASSLIYSNQPQH,TRBV5-1,12
ASSSGRARETQY,TRBV27,12